What follows are 25 T cell receptor beta chains derived from one specimen sequenced in a study of blood T cell repertoires in COVID-19. Assay used: immunoSEQ multiplex PCR; TCRdb lists only in-frame clones, some missing. The sample consists of about 110,000 clones, about 85% of them appearing once. The material sequenced was peripheral blood. These receptors all come from a human donor in a cohort sampled during active COVID-19.

The gene calls are TRBV9 and TRBJ1-3; D might be TRBD1 (6 bases). The CDR3 consists of 15 residues. Germline V gives CDR1 SGDLS, CDR2 YYNGEE. With 3 bases removed from V and 4 bases from J, the gap between germline ends came to 14 bases. The CDR3 reads CASSDFQGYGNTIYF. The DNA for the CDR3 is TGTGCCAGCAGCGACTTTCAGGGGTACGGAAACACCATATATTTT.

V and J are TRBV5-1 and TRBJ2-7; TRBD1 or TRBD2 may be the D gene (5 bases each). The length of the CDR3 is 14 residues. Trimming shortened V by 4 bases and J by 4 bases, and 15 bases separated the two germline ends. In germline, CDR1 is SGHRS, CDR2 YFSETQ. The CDR3 bases are TGCGCCAGCAGCCTGGGACCGACTGAATACGAGCAGTACTTC. It is translated as CASSLGPTEYEQYF.

The chain employs TRBV27 and TRBJ2-7; 9 positions match TRBD2. Per germline, CDR1 MNHEY and CDR2 SMNVEV (reference sequence). The CDR3 extends over 14 amino acids. Trimming cost V 6 bases and J 5 bases; bases outside gene matches: 8. The chain's CDR3 is CASSNSGGYDEQYF. The DNA of the CDR3 is TGTGCCAGCAGCAATAGCGGGGGATATGACGAGCAGTACTTC.

V and J are TRBV5-1 and TRBJ1-6; a possible D gene is TRBD1 (6 bases). Germline values: CDR1 SGHRS, CDR2 YFSETQ. The ends were cut back, 2 bases at V and 17 bases at J, with 17 bases in the middle. The CDR3 spans 13 residues. CDR3 residues: CASSLKLDSRIHF. In DNA, the CDR3 is TGCGCCAGCAGCTTAAAACTGGACAGTCGAATCCACTTT.

The chain joins TRBV28 to TRBJ2-2; 8 positions agree with TRBD2. The CDR3 totals 16 residues. CDR1 is MDHEN and CDR2 is SYDVKM in the germline V gene. Germline trimming cut 3 bases from V and 1 base from J; bases unmatched to any gene: 4. CDR3 region: CASSFRLAGNTGELFF. The CDR3 nucleotides read TGTGCCAGCAGTTTTAGGCTAGCGGGGAACACCGGGGAGCTGTTTTTT.

V usage is TRBV6-5 and J usage is TRBJ1-2, with a tentative D call TRBD1 (5 bases). Between the trimmed V and J ends, which lost 1 base and 5 bases, there was a span of 14 bases. Germline CDR1 is MNHEY and CDR2 is SVGAGI. CDR3 length equals 15 residues. The CDR3, as DNA: TGTGCCAGCAGTTACTTCTATGGGGGGGGATATGGCTACACCTTC. As protein: CASSYFYGGGYGYTF.

V is TRBV27 and J is TRBJ1-1; no firm D call. Trimming cost V 0 bases and J 8 bases, with 13 bases left between them. Germline CDR1 reads MNHEY; CDR2 reads SMNVEV (reference sequence). The CDR3 loop spans 14 amino acids. The CDR3 sequence is CASSLSRFSSEAFF. CDR3 sequence (DNA): TGTGCCAGCAGTTTATCTCGATTTAGTAGCGAAGCTTTCTTT.

J is TRBJ1-2 and V is TRBV27; D may be TRBD1 (6 bases). The V end lost 2 bases, the J end lost 8 bases, and 18 bases lay between the germline ends. The CDR3 has 15 residues. The germline V gene encodes CDR1 MNHEY and CDR2 SMNVEV (reference sequence). Here the CDR3 reads CASSLIGGGRYGYTF. Written as DNA, the CDR3 is TGTGCCAGCAGTTTAATTGGGGGGGGGCGATACGGCTACACCTTC.

The V and J genes are TRBV2 and TRBJ1-4, with D unresolved. The CDR3 runs 15 residues. The V gene lost 10 bases and the J gene lost 3 bases, with 18 bases spanning the gap. CDR1 and CDR2 (germline): SNHLY, FYNNEI. Here the CDR3 DNA reads TGTGCCACCTCCCGGGAGGCATCTCCTAATGAAAAACTGTTTTTT. Amino acid sequence: CATSREASPNEKLFF.

CDR3 protein: CAWLAGVGNEQFF. The CDR3 bases are TGTGCCTGGCTAGCGGGAGTGGGCAATGAGCAGTTCTTC. The rearrangement uses TRBV30 and TRBJ2-1; 10 bases match TRBD2. The CDR3 has 13 amino acids. Per germline, CDR1 GTSNPN and CDR2 SVGIG (reference sequence). V dropped 5 bases and J dropped 6; count of bases not matched to a gene: 4.

The J gene is TRBJ2-1, the V gene TRBV10-1; 8 bases line up with TRBD2. Germline values: CDR1 WNHNN, CDR2 SYGVQD (reference sequence). CDR3 length equals 15 residues. V was pared by 2 bases and J by 4 bases, with 4 bases of the junction left unmatched. CDR3 amino acids: CASSEGTSGYNEQFF. In DNA form, the CDR3 reads TGCGCCAGCAGTGAGGGCACTAGCGGTTACAATGAGCAGTTCTTC.

The CDR3 loop reads CASSEQRGTDTQYF. CDR3 DNA: TGTGCCAGCAGTGAACAGCGGGGCACAGATACGCAGTATTTT. This chain joins TRBV2 and TRBJ2-3; D might be TRBD2 (6 bases). The germline V and J ends were trimmed by 2 bases and 1 base, with 7 bases remaining between them. CDR1 and CDR2 from the germline V gene are SNHLY and FYNNEI. The CDR3 totals 14 residues.

This chain uses TRBV7-3 with TRBJ2-1; D gene ambiguous. V shed 3 bases and J shed 9 bases, with 9 bases lying between them. Germline V gene lookup returns CDR1 SGHTA and CDR2 FQGTGA. The CDR3 extends over 12 amino acids. The CDR3 loop is CASSLVGGEQFF. The CDR3 DNA sequence: TGTGCCAGCAGCTTGGTCGGCGGTGAGCAGTTCTTC.

As regards this clone: Other nucleotide sequences from this sample produce the same CDR3. V usage is TRBV5-1 and J usage is TRBJ2-5; no definite D call. V lost 2 bases to trimming and J lost 4 bases, with 6 bases between them. This CDR3 has 12 residues. Germline V lookup: CDR1 SGHRS, CDR2 YFSETQ. The CDR3 nucleotides are TGCGCCAGCAGCTTCCCAGGAGAGACCCAGTACTTC. The encoded protein is CASSFPGETQYF.

In this sample, this clone turned up a few times. V gene TRBV7-2 combines with J gene TRBJ2-7; D is possibly TRBD2 (6 bases). The germline gives CDR1 SGHTA, CDR2 FQGNSA. CDR3 length: 14 residues. Trimming pared 2 bases from V and 3 bases from J, leaving 11 bases between. CDR3 amino acids: CASSLSSGSYEQYF. The CDR3 DNA is TGTGCCAGCAGCTTAAGTTCCGGGAGCTACGAGCAGTACTTC.

This chain links TRBV6-6 with TRBJ2-3; TRBD2 matches at 8 bases. Germline CDR1 and CDR2: MNHNY and SVGAGI (reference sequence). There are 16 residues in the CDR3. Trimming took 2 bases from V and 4 from J; bases not matched to a gene: 8. In DNA, the CDR3 is TGTGCCAGCAGTTACCGCACGGGACTAGTGGCAGATACGCAGTATTTT. Amino acids: CASSYRTGLVADTQYF.

J is TRBJ2-1 and V is TRBV11-2; 14 nucleotides align to TRBD2. The CDR3 length is 17 residues. The germline CDR1 and CDR2 sequences are SGHAT and FQNNGV. The V segment lost 4 bases and the J segment 7 bases; nucleotides outside the gene matches: 9. CDR3 region: CASSSVSGTSGRNEQFF. For the CDR3, the DNA is TGTGCCAGCAGCTCAGTATCGGGGACTAGCGGGAGAAATGAGCAGTTCTTC.

V and J are TRBV6-5 and TRBJ1-2; a weak D match, TRBD1 (6 bases). V was shortened by 6 bases and J by 2 bases, with 10 bases between the two germline ends. This CDR3 comprises 13 residues. Germline values: CDR1 MNHEY, CDR2 SVGAGI. As DNA, the CDR3 is TGTGCCAGCAGCTTACAGGGAAACTATGGCTACACCTTC. It is translated as CASSLQGNYGYTF.

V usage is TRBV19 and J usage is TRBJ2-1; TRBD2 agrees at 13 bases. CDR1 and CDR2 (germline): LNHDA, SQIVND (reference sequence). This CDR3 comprises 13 residues. Trimming cost V 4 bases and J 13 bases; bases outside gene matches: 4. In DNA form, the CDR3 reads TGTGCCAGTAGTAAACTAGCGGGAGGGGACCAGTTCTTC. The encoded protein is CASSKLAGGDQFF.

The chain recombines TRBV19 with TRBJ2-6; 7 bases fit TRBD2. Trimming at V came to 5 bases and at J to 0 bases, leaving 13 bases not matched to a gene. The CDR3 is 19 amino acids. In germline, CDR1 is LNHDA, CDR2 SQIVND (reference sequence). CDR3 sequence: CASSLMTSRAASGANVLTF. The DNA for the CDR3 is TGTGCCAGTAGTCTTATGACTAGCAGGGCCGCCTCTGGGGCCAACGTCCTGACTTTC.

About this clone itself: Within the sample, other DNA sequences also encode this same CDR3. The chain recombines TRBV28 with TRBJ1-1; no definite D call. Deletions cut 4 bases from V and 8 bases from J, with 8 bases between. Germline assignment: CDR1 MDHEN and CDR2 SYDVKM. This CDR3 contains 11 residues. CDR3 sequence (DNA): TGTGCCAGCAGTTCCCGTCGGGAAGCTTTCTTT. It codes for CASSSRREAFF.

This chain uses TRBV19 with TRBJ2-2; 10 bases agree with TRBD2. V was clipped by 5 bases and J by 13 bases; unmatched bases: 19. Germline loops: CDR1 LNHDA, CDR2 SQIVND (reference sequence). CDR3 length: 17 residues. CDR3 in DNA: TGTGCCAGTAGTGAGGGGGTGCTAGCGGGGGAACCGTTCCGGCTGTTTTTT. Amino acid sequence: CASSEGVLAGEPFRLFF.

The chain couples TRBV12-3 or TRBV12-4 to TRBJ1-1; TRBD1 is a possible D gene (5 bases). The V and J ends lost 5 bases and 4 bases respectively, with 8 bases between them. The CDR3 runs to 12 residues. For the CDR3, the DNA is TGTGCCAGCAGTGCCAGGGTCACTGAAGCTTTCTTT. It encodes CASSARVTEAFF.

The genes are TRBV15 and TRBJ1-3; D call uncertain. The CDR3 is made up of 15 amino acids. Between the trimmed V and J ends, which lost 0 bases and 0 bases, there was a span of 6 bases. The germline V gene encodes CDR1 LNHNV and CDR2 YYDKDF (reference sequence). The CDR3 region is CATSRERYSGNTIYF. The CDR3 nucleotides are TGTGCCACCAGCAGAGAGAGGTACTCTGGAAACACCATATATTTT. The full variable domain, its missing parts supplied by reference TRBV15 and TRBJ1-3, is DAMVIQNPRYQVTQFGKPVTLSCSQTLNHNVMYWYQQKSSQAPKLLFHYYDKDFNNEADTPDNFQSRRPNTSFCFLDIRSPGLGDTAMYLCATSRERYSGNTIYFGEGSWLTVV.

The chain is built from TRBV7-2 and TRBJ2-1; 10 nucleotides align to TRBD1. The CDR3 sequence is 18 residues long. The germline V gene has CDR1 SGHTA and CDR2 FQGNSA. V lost 0 bases, J lost 7 bases, and 12 bases stayed unmatched. The DNA for the CDR3 is TGTGCCAGCAGCTTAGCCACCCCCGGGACAGGGGCTGTGAATGAGCAGTTCTTC. Translated: CASSLATPGTGAVNEQFF. Looking up the rest from reference TRBV7-2 and TRBJ2-1 gives the full variable domain: GAGVSQSPSNKVTEKGKDVELRCDPISGHTALYWYRQSLGQGLEFLIYFQGNSAPDKSGLPSDRFSAERTGGSVSTLTIQRTQQEDSAVYLCASSLATPGTGAVNEQFFGPGTRLTVL.